The clone carrying this TCR beta chain was recorded only once. This sample also contains other DNA sequences that code for the same CDR3. This entry is derived from a study of shared clonotypes between healthy human individuals. The ends were cut back, 5 bases at V and 6 bases at J, with 17 bases in the middle. The CDR3 has 15 amino acids. Germline V gene data show CDR1 as SGHDT and CDR2 as YYEEEE. At a deep level, the assay was run. Each unsorted PBMC replicate got 300 ng genomic DNA, roughly 29,000 genomes. Sequencing on ten immunoSEQ deep assay plates was performed for unsorted PBMC DNA. The method was immunoSEQ multiplex PCR; TCRdb's version includes in-frame clones alone and lacks a portion of them. Among hundreds of thousands of clones listed, around three quarters were seen once.

The clonotype was recovered from a woman in her thirties or forties in good health. Some clones in this sample may be carry-over from other donors' samples. The chain combines TRBV5-6 with TRBJ1-4, with D uncertain. The sequenced material came from PBMCs. As DNA, the CDR3 is TGTGCCAGCAGTTCCCGGGCCGTGGGTGATGAAAAACTGTTTTTT. Translating gives CASSSRAVGDEKLFF.